This T cell receptor (beta chain) was profiled in a study of cytomegalovirus exposure and HLA in healthy donors. Looked up from germline, CDR1 is SGHAT and CDR2 is FQNNGV. This CDR3 is 16 amino acids long. V lost 2 bases to trimming and J lost 2 bases, with 16 bases between them. The PCR was carried out with 60 Vbeta primers and 13 Jbeta primers. This table comes from immunoSEQ multiplex PCR, and its TCRdb copy is limited to in-frame clones, with some not included. Recorded for this sample: 100,000 to 150,000 clones. This TCR derives from a woman aged 35 to 49 in good health and CMV-seropositive. The specimen was PBMCs. The V gene is TRBV11-2, the J gene TRBJ2-7; D remains ambiguous. This CDR3 is CASSLRGAEITYEQYF. Written as DNA, the CDR3 is TGTGCCAGCAGCTTAAGAGGAGCCGAAATTACCTACGAGCAGTACTTC.